This T cell receptor (beta chain) came from a study of a mutant IDH1 vaccine in newly diagnosed glioma. Study as a whole: Males made up about 62% and females approximately 38% of treated patients, whose mean age was approximately 43 years. Every participant had undergone radiotherapy, temozolomide, or both before, and most underwent both. Regarding the study as a whole: Pseudoprogression apparently lacked any relation to changes in top peripheral T cell clonotypes.

Stated time point: baseline, week 1 (first vaccination visit). Regarding treatment: pre-vaccination baseline after standard-of-care therapy. Patients carried new grade 3 or 4 IDH1-mutant astrocytomas lacking nuclear ATRX. This CDR3 comprises 14 residues. Germline V lookup: CDR1 SGHDT, CDR2 YYEEEE. V dropped 2 bases and J dropped 4 bases, with 12 bases sitting between them. The table came from immunoSEQ multiplex PCR; TCRdb's copy has only in-frame clones and leaves some out. Of about 100,000 clones detected, just under 80% appear once; the ten largest clones hold over 6.5%. A remark on this clone: The antigen is unknown.

Sequenced here: PBMCs, sampled from a glioma patient treated with radiotherapy, temozolomide or both. This chain joins TRBV5-6 and TRBJ1-2, with D tentatively TRBD1 (6 bases). The receptor was isolated from a man aged 35 to 55 with glioma. The CDR3 region has the DNA TGTGCCAGCAGCTTTGGACAGATTCTCTATGGCTACACCTTC. Amino acid sequence: CASSFGQILYGYTF.